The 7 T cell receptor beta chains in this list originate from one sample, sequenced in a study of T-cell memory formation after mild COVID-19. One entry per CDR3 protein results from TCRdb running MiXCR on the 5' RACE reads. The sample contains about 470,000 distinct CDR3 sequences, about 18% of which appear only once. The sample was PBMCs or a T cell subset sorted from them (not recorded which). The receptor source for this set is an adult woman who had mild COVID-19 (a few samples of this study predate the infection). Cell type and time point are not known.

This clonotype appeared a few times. CDR3 sequence (DNA): TGTGCCAGCAGTGAAGGAGGTAGCAATCAGCCCCAGCATTTT. Translated: CASSEGGSNQPQHF. The chain carries TRBV6-1 and TRBJ1-5, with D hard to call. Germline V lookup: CDR1 MNHNS, CDR2 SASEGT. Trimming removed 1 base at V and 0 bases at J, with 4 bases between. This CDR3 is built from 14 residues.

This chain's CDR3 is CASSFAEQFF. CDR3 coding DNA: TGTGCCAGCAGTTTCGCGGAGCAGTTCTTC. The rearrangement joins TRBV12-3 or TRBV12-4 to TRBJ2-1; D is undetermined. The V gene lost 3 bases and the J gene lost 10 bases, with 4 bases spanning the gap. The CDR3 is 10 amino acids.

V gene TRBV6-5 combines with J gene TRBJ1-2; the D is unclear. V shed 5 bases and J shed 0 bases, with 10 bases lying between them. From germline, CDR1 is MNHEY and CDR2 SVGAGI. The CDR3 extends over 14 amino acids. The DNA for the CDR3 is TGTGCCAGCAGTCCCCCGCAATCTAACTATGGCTACACCTTC. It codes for CASSPPQSNYGYTF.

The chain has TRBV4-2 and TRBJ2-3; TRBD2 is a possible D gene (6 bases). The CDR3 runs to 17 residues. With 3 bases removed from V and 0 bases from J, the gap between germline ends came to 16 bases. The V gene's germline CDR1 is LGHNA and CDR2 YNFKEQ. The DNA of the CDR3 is TGTGCCAGCAGCCAGGGCTGGAGGGTCCCCAGCACAGATACGCAGTATTTT. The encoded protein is CASSQGWRVPSTDTQYF.

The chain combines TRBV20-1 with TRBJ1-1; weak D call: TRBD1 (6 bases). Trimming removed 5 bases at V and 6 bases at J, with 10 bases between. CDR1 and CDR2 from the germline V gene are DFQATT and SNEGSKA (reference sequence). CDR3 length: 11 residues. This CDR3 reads CSAGGLSEAFF. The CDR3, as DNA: TGCAGTGCTGGGGGCTTGTCTGAAGCTTTCTTT.

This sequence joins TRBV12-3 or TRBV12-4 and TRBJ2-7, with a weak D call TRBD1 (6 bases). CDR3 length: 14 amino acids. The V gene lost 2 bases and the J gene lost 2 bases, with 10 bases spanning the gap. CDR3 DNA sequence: TGTGCCAGCAGTTTATGGGACACCACCTACGAGCAGTACTTC. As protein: CASSLWDTTYEQYF.

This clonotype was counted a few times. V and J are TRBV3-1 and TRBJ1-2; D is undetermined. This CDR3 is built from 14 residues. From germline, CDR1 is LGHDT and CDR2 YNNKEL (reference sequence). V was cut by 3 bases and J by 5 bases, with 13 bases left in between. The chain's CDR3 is CASSHPPTAYGYTF. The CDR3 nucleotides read TGTGCCAGCAGCCACCCCCCCACCGCTTATGGCTACACCTTC.